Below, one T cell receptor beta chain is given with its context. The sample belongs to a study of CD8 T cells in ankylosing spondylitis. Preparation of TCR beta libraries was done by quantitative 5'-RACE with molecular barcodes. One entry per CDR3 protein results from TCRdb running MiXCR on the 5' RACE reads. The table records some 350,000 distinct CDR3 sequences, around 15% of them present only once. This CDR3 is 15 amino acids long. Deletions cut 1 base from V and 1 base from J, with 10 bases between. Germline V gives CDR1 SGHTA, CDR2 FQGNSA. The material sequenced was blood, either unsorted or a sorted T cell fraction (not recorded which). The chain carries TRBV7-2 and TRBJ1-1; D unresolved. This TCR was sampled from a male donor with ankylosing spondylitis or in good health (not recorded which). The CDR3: CASSLGPGWNTEAFF. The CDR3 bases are TGTGCCAGCAGCTTAGGGCCGGGTTGGAACACTGAAGCTTTCTTT.